In its sample, the clone carrying this TCR beta chain was seen once. Its matching antigen is unknown. This entry belongs to a study of T cell responses to AZD1222 COVID-19 vaccine. General study findings and limits: Sampling captured repertoires only after the peak T cell response. Donors in the cohort were predominantly white British and more often female, and clonal diversity was possibly underestimated.

Sequencing was performed with immunoSEQ multiplex PCR; in TCRdb, only in-frame clones are kept and a portion is missing. The table lists 150,000 to 180,000 clones, less than 95% of them singletons. This CDR3 region has 14 residues. The germline V gene encodes CDR1 SGHRS and CDR2 YFSETQ. V gave up 3 bases and J gave up 6 bases; unmatched junction bases: 6. The rearrangement links TRBV5-1 to TRBJ2-1; 7 bases map to TRBD1. The sequence was collected from an adult in good health. The specimen comprised peripheral blood, sampled on day 0 of AZD1222 vaccination. CDR3 in amino acids: CASSSTTGLNEQFF. DNA of the CDR3: TGCGCCAGCAGCTCGACGACAGGGCTCAATGAGCAGTTCTTC.